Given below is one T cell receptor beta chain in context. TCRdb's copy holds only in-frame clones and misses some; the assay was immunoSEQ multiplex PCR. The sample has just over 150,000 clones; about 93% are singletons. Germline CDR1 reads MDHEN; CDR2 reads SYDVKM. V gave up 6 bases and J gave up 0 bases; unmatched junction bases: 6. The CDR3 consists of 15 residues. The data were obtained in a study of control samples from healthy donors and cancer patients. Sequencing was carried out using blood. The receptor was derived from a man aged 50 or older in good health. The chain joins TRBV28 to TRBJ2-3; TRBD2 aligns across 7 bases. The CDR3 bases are TGTGCCAGCAGGGCCAGGCGGGGGAGCACAGATACGCAGTATTTT. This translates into CASRARRGSTDTQYF.